This TCR beta chain was sequenced during a study of T cell responses to AZD1222 COVID-19 vaccine. Germline CDR1 and CDR2: LGHDT and YNNKEL (reference sequence). Trimming left V 4 bases short and J 4 bases short, with 14 bases between. The CDR3 consists of 15 residues. Overall study results and limits: In a largely white British group with more females than males, clonal diversity was possibly underestimated.

The table came from immunoSEQ multiplex PCR; TCRdb's copy has only in-frame clones and leaves some out. Of around 58,000 clones listed, roughly 82% were seen once; the top ten hold 15% to 20%. About this clone: The antigen remains unidentified.

The V gene is TRBV3-1 (or the pseudogene TRBV3-2), the J gene TRBJ1-3; D remains ambiguous. The source was peripheral blood, collected on day 0 of AZD1222 vaccination. This receptor was obtained from an adult in good health. DNA for the CDR3: TGTGCCAGCAGCCCCTGGGTACTTCGGGGAAACACCATATATTTT. Protein sequence: CASSPWVLRGNTIYF.